A selection of T cell receptor beta chains follows, all from one sample in a study of T cell changes during pregnancy in multiple sclerosis. Sequencing was performed with immunoSEQ multiplex PCR; in TCRdb, only in-frame clones are kept and a portion is missing. In the table there are around 120,000 clones, 91% of which are singletons. Sequenced here: peripheral blood, sampled after pregnancy. These receptor sequences come from a female donor with multiple sclerosis, enrolled in a pregnancy study. Both conserved end residues are part of each CDR3. The D gene is left open where the match is weak. Not every row has a clone size; where given, it reads once, few, many or a size class.

abundance	d_gene	j_gene	v_gene	CDR3aa	CDR3nt
NA	TRBD2	TRBJ2-2	TRBV7-9	CASSLKSRGASNTGELFF	TGTGCCAGCAGCTTAAAGTCGCGGGGGGCCTCGAACACCGGGGAGCTGTTTTTT
NA	TRBD1	TRBJ2-1	TRBV6-1	CASSEGQGEILRYNEQFF	TGTGCCAGCAGTGAGGGCCAGGGGGAGATTCTGCGTTACAATGAGCAGTTCTTC
NA	NA	TRBJ1-1	TRBV7-8	CASSLDRNTEAFF	TGTGCCAGCAGCTTAGACAGGAACACTGAAGCTTTCTTT
few	NA	TRBJ1-5	TRBV12-5	CASGLTLGPHDQPQHF	TGTGCTAGTGGTTTGACCCTTGGCCCCCATGATCAGCCCCAGCATTTT
NA	TRBD1	TRBJ2-1	TRBV5-3	CARSLWTGLQNEQFF	TGTGCCAGAAGCTTGTGGACAGGCCTACAGAATGAGCAGTTCTTC
NA	TRBD1	TRBJ1-5	TRBV6-6	CASSPLDRSFQPQHF	TGTGCCAGCAGTCCCCTGGACAGGTCGTTCCAGCCCCAGCATTTT
NA	NA	TRBJ1-4	TRBV18	CASSLSLDRNNEKLFF	TGTGCCAGCTCACTATCCTTAGACAGGAATAATGAAAAACTGTTTTTT
NA	NA	TRBJ1-2	TRBV4-1	CASSPGVGGLPYGYTF	TGCGCCAGCAGCCCGGGGGTCGGAGGGCTTCCCTATGGCTACACCTTC
NA	NA	TRBJ2-3	TRBV30	CARSQAWMADTQYF	TGTGCCCGGTCCCAGGCGTGGATGGCAGATACGCAGTATTTT
NA	NA	TRBJ1-4	TRBV5-6	CASSLSFEKLFF	TGTGCCAGCAGCCTATCGTTTGAAAAACTGTTTTTT
NA	NA	TRBJ1-2	TRBV5-1	CASSEYVSYGYTF	TGCGCCAGCAGCGAATATGTGAGCTATGGCTACACCTTC
NA	TRBD1	TRBJ2-7	TRBV18	CASRRRTGEGYEQYF	TGTGCCAGCCGGCGACGGACAGGGGAAGGGTACGAGCAGTACTTC
NA	NA	TRBJ2-3	TRBV15	CATSRDLGAGDITDTQYF	TGTGCCACCAGCAGAGATTTGGGAGCAGGGGACATCACAGATACGCAGTATTTT
few	NA	TRBJ1-1	TRBV19	CASSRGQNTEAFF	TGTGCCAGTAGCCGCGGACAGAACACTGAAGCTTTCTTT
NA	NA	TRBJ1-2	TRBV5-1	CASSVDTNYGYTF	TGCGCCAGCAGCGTTGACACGAACTATGGCTACACCTTC
NA	NA	TRBJ2-5	TRBV9	CASSGDFGETQYF	TGTGCCAGCAGCGGGGACTTTGGGGAGACCCAGTACTTC
NA	TRBD2	TRBJ2-1	TRBV19	CASSPGLAARNEQFF	TGTGCCAGTAGTCCCGGACTAGCGGCGAGGAATGAGCAGTTCTTC
NA	TRBD1	TRBJ1-5	TRBV4-2	CASSQEGQGGQPQHF	TGTGCCAGCAGCCAAGAGGGGCAGGGGGGACAGCCCCAGCATTTT
NA	NA	TRBJ1-2	TRBV9	CASNLGGPLYGYTF	TGTGCCAGCAATCTAGGGGGACCTCTCTATGGCTACACCTTC
NA	TRBD1	TRBJ1-1	TRBV7-9	CASSRLTGLGSEAFF	TGTGCCAGCAGCCGTTTGACAGGGTTGGGGAGTGAAGCTTTCTTT
NA	TRBD1	TRBJ2-3	TRBV5-4	CASSSPGQGADTQYF	TGTGCCAGCAGCTCCCCGGGACAGGGGGCAGATACGCAGTATTTT
NA	TRBD1	TRBJ1-2	TRBV2	CASSELTGGGYGYTF	TGTGCCAGCAGTGAGCTGACAGGGGGCGGTTATGGCTACACCTTC
NA	TRBD1	TRBJ1-1	TRBV9	CASSVVPGPGTANTEAFF	TGTGCCAGCAGCGTAGTTCCGGGACCTGGGACAGCGAACACTGAAGCTTTCTTT
NA	NA	TRBJ1-1	TRBV29-1	CSVELPLGDTEAFF	TGCAGCGTTGAACTGCCCCTCGGGGACACTGAAGCTTTCTTT
NA	TRBD1	TRBJ2-1	TRBV7-7	CASSLVGTDNEQFF	TGTGCTAGCAGCTTAGTCGGGACAGACAATGAGCAGTTCTTC
NA	TRBD2	TRBJ2-3	TRBV2	CASSEGASGGAVDTQYF	TGTGCCAGCAGTGAAGGGGCTAGCGGGGGGGCCGTAGATACGCAGTATTTT
NA	TRBD1	TRBJ2-1	TRBV7-2	CASTQNRGSYNEQFF	TGTGCCAGCACCCAGAACAGGGGGTCCTACAATGAGCAGTTCTTC
NA	NA	TRBJ1-6	TRBV2	CASSEESSYNSPLHF	TGTGCCAGCAGTGAAGAGAGCTCCTATAATTCACCCCTCCACTTT
NA	NA	TRBJ1-2	TRBV15	CATSRGGSPYGYTF	TGTGCCACCAGCAGAGGAGGATCTCCTTATGGCTACACCTTC
NA	NA	TRBJ2-1	TRBV4-1	CASSPGDDHEQFF	TGCGCCAGCAGCCCGGGAGACGACCATGAGCAGTTCTTC
NA	NA	TRBJ2-3	TRBV4-1	CASSQDMRGSWDTQYF	TGCGCCAGCAGCCAAGATATGCGGGGATCCTGGGATACGCAGTATTTT
NA	NA	TRBJ1-3	TRBV29-1	CSVVRDSGNTIYF	TGCAGCGTTGTCCGGGACTCTGGAAACACCATATATTTT
NA	NA	TRBJ2-7	TRBV2	CASSEGGTYEQYF	TGTGCCAGCAGTGAGGGCGGGACCTACGAGCAGTACTTC
NA	TRBD2	TRBJ2-1	TRBV4-2	CASSLLSDSGGGNEQFF	TGTGCCAGCAGCCTACTAAGTGATAGCGGGGGAGGGAATGAGCAGTTCTTC
NA	TRBD2	TRBJ2-3	TRBV6-5	CASSLGNSGADTQYF	TGTGCCAGCAGTTTAGGGAATAGCGGGGCCGATACGCAGTATTTT
NA	TRBD1	TRBJ2-1	TRBV11-2	CASSSEQGAYNEQFF	TGTGCCAGCAGCTCCGAACAGGGGGCGTATAATGAGCAGTTCTTC
few	TRBD1	TRBJ1-1	TRBV9	CASSRTGEYTEAFF	TGTGCCAGCAGCCGGACAGGCGAGTACACTGAAGCTTTCTTT
few	NA	TRBJ1-1	TRBV7-9	CASSLRWTEAFF	TGTGCCAGCAGCCTGCGGTGGACTGAAGCTTTCTTT
NA	NA	TRBJ1-2	TRBV6-5	CASSYLFGERNYGYTF	TGTGCCAGCAGTTACTTGTTTGGAGAGAGAAACTATGGCTACACCTTC
NA	NA	TRBJ2-1	TRBV7-8	CASSLAQLSISYNEQFF	TGTGCCAGCAGCTTAGCCCAATTATCTATCTCCTACAATGAGCAGTTCTTC